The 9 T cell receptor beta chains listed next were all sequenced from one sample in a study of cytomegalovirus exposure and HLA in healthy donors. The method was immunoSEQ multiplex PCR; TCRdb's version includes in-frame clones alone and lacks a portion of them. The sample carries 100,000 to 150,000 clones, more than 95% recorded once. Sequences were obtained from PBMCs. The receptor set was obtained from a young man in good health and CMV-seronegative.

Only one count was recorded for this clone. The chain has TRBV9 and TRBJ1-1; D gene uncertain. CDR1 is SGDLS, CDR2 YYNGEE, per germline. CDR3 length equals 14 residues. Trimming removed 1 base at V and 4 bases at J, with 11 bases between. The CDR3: CASSVRSTATEAFF. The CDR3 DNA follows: TGTGCCAGCAGCGTACGCTCAACTGCCACTGAAGCTTTCTTT.

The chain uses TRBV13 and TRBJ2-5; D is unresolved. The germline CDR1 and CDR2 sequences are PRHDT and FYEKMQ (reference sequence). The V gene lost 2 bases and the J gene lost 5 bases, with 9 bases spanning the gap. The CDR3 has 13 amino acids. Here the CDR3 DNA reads TGTGCCAGCAGCTTAATTGTCGGGGAGACCCAGTACTTC. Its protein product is CASSLIVGETQYF.

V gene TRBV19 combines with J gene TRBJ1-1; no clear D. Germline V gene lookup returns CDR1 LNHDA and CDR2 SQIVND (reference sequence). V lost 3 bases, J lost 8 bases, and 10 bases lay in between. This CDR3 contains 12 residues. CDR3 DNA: TGTGCCAGTAGTATCTGGTCGGGGGAAGCTTTCTTT. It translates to CASSIWSGEAFF.

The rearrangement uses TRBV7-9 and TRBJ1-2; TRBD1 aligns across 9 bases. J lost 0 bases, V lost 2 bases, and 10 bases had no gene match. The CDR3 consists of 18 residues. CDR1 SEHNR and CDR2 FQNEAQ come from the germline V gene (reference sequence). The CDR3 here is CASSLQIIGQGSNYGYTF. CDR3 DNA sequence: TGTGCCAGCAGCTTACAAATCATCGGACAGGGGTCTAACTATGGCTACACCTTC.

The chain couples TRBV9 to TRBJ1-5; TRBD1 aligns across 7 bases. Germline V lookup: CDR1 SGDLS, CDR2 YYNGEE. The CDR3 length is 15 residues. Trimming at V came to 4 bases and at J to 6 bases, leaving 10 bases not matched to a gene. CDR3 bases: TGTGCCAGCAGCCCAGGGACAGATCGGGGTCAGCCCCAGCATTTT. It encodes CASSPGTDRGQPQHF.

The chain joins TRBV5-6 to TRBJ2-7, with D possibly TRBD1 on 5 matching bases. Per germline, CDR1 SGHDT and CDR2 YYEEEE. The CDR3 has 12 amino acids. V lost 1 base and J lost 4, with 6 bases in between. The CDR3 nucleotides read TGTGCCAGCAGCTTGACAGGATACGAGCAGTACTTC. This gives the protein CASSLTGYEQYF.

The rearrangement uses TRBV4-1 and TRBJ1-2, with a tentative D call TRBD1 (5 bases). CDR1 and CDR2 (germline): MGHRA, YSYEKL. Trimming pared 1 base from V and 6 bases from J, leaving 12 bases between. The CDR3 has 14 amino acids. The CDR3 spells CASSQVSGIDGYTF. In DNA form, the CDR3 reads TGCGCCAGCAGCCAAGTTTCAGGGATAGATGGCTACACCTTC.

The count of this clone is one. This CDR3 is CASSIRGFGNQPQHF. The CDR3 DNA sequence: TGTGCCAGTAGTATTAGGGGTTTCGGCAATCAGCCCCAGCATTTT. The chain couples TRBV19 to TRBJ1-5; D may be TRBD1 (5 bases). The CDR3 is 15 amino acids. The V and J ends lost 3 bases and 2 bases respectively, with 11 bases between them. CDR1 LNHDA and CDR2 SQIVND come from the germline V gene (reference sequence).

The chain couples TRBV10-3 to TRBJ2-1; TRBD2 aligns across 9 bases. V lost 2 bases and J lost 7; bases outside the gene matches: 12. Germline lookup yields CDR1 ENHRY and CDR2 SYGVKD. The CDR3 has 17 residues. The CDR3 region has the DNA TGTGCCATCAGTGAGATGGCTAGCGGGATCATGGGGAATGAGCAGTTCTTC. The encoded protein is CAISEMASGIMGNEQFF.